This entry concerns a single T cell receptor (beta chain). This sample is part of a study of cytomegalovirus exposure and HLA in healthy donors. For the study at large: A prior analysis found 117 million unique TCR beta sequences from around 200 million T cells.

V shed 5 bases and J shed 4 bases, with 20 bases lying between them. Germline assignment: CDR1 MNHEY and CDR2 SMNVEV (reference sequence). This CDR3 is built from 16 residues. The PCR made use of 60 Vbeta and 13 Jbeta primers. Sequenced by immunoSEQ multiplex PCR; TCRdb stores in-frame clones only, minus some. Of about 160,000 clones in the sample, less than 90% were seen once. The sequence derives from a man aged 45-65 years in good health and CMV-seropositive. What was sequenced was PBMCs. V and J are TRBV27 and TRBJ1-1, with D possibly TRBD1 on 5 matching bases. Here the CDR3 DNA reads TGTGCCAGCAGTCCAATGCTTCGATCTGGGGCCACTGAAGCTTTCTTT. This sequence encodes CASSPMLRSGATEAFF.